Listed here is a single T cell receptor beta chain. The clone's antigen remains unknown. Base quality data are lacking; no much larger clone is found one base away. The sample originates from a study of CD8+ T cells in alopecia areata (dated by TCRdb to the late 2010s). Notes on the research overall: The treated patients, all with moderate-to-severe alopecia areata, were enrolled in an open-label pilot trial of oral tofacitinib given at 5 to 10 mg twice daily. Tofacitinib was administered for 6 to 18 months, and 6 months of follow-up off drug were then conducted to assess delayed response and recurrence. To study T cell clonal expansion in alopecia areata, the researchers applied high-throughput TCRbeta sequencing to both the C3H/HeJ mouse model and human patients. Human TCRbeta sequencing covered scalp tissue and sorted CD4+ and CD8+ peripheral blood T cells from patchy and totalis/universalis alopecia areata patients and healthy controls. Biopsies were taken from tofacitinib-treated patients at baseline and again at 4 and 24 weeks into treatment, and several of those patients also had a later scalp biopsy. Clonality in the scalp was compared among normal scalp (n=4), patchy alopecia areata scalp (n=8), and alopecia totalis/universalis scalp (n=8). The RNA source kit depended on sample type: the PAXgene miRNA kit for fixed scalp, the miRNeasy kit for PBMCs, and the RNeasy kit for mouse skin. Amplification of TCRbeta CDR3 regions was done by immunoSEQ multiplex PCR using 35 Vbeta forward primers and 13 Jbeta reverse primers. Paper-wide results and their limitations: Lesional scalp, especially in alopecia totalis/universalis, showed higher clonality and more expanded CD8+ clones than normal scalp, suggesting antigenic drive. Shared TCR sequences between patients were less evident than in mice, which may be partly attributable to HLA diversity in the patient population. Unlike mouse skin, where gammadelta T cells dominate, normal human skin contains resident alphabeta T cells that get sequenced too, which complicates analysis of the scalp TCR repertoire.

CDR1 SGHDN and CDR2 FVKESK are derived from the germline V gene. Here V drops 6 bases and J drops 0 bases, and the junction holds 18 bases not matched to any gene. The CDR3 sequence holds 21 residues, the cysteine and phenylalanine included. Only the CDR3 portion is preserved as DNA: 63 bases, with reading frame beginning at the first base. Libraries came from the immunoSEQ multiplex PCR assay. RNA was extracted from all samples and reverse transcribed into cDNA, which served as template for TCR sequencing. SuperScript III was used to make first-strand cDNA, primed with a 2:1 mix of oligo-dT and random hexamers. A synthetic immune receptor repertoire was used to measure amplification bias, and any remaining bias was corrected computationally. On the authors' methods: Raw reads were preprocessed to remove errors, and CDR3 was defined by IMGT conventions from the conserved cysteine to phenylalanine. Clonality was computed by normalizing Shannon entropy by log2 of the number of productive unique TCRs and subtracting the result from 1. CD4 or CD8 identity of scalp clones was inferred by cross-referencing scalp TCRbeta sequences with sorted blood CD4 and CD8 repertoires. TCRdb re-hosts the immuneACCESS table, in-frame sequences only. Its copies lack some clones; in the studies checked, an unresolved V gene accounts for under half of them, and the cause for the rest is not known. That table gives V, J and clone size, and the DNA gave D and trimming. This sample lists under 70,000 clones; over 95% were detected once. The ten largest clones add up to roughly 26% of the sample.

The sample's time point, from its label and the paper: baseline before oral tofacitinib. From alopecia areata patients, peripheral blood was collected along with lesional scalp punch biopsies. PBMCs were separated by density centrifugation and stained for CD3, CD4 and CD8, after which CD4+ and CD8+ T cells were sorted on a FACSAria. This chain is built from TRBV14 and TRBJ2-5, with 14 bases aligning to TRBD2. This TCR was sampled from a human donor with alopecia areata. The input for sequencing was CD8+ T cells sorted from blood, taken at week 0. The CDR3 loop reads CASRDSNTGTSGGRYQETQYF. The nucleotide sequence is TGTGCCAGCAGAGACTCTAATACCGGGACTAGCGGGGGCAGATACCAAGAGACCCAGTACTTC.